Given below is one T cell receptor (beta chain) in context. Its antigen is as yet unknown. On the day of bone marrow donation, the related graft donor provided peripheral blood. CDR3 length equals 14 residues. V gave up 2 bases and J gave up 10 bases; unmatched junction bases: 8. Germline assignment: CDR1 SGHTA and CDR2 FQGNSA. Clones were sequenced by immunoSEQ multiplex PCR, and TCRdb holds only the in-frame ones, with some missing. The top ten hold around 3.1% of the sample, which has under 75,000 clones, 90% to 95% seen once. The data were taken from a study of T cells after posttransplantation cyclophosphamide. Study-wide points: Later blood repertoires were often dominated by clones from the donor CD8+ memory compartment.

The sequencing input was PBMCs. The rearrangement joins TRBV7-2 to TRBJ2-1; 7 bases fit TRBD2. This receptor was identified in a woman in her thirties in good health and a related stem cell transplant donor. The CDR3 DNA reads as TGTGCCAGCAGCTTATTTCCGGGACTACCCGAGCAGTTCTTC. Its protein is CASSLFPGLPEQFF.